The present TCR beta chain was sequenced within a study of shared clonotypes between healthy human individuals. General observations from the study: The rarefaction results pointed to incomplete sorted-subset sequencing despite large depth. Clonotypes shared by all four sorted-subset donors had higher generation probabilities than non-shared clonotypes.

Regarding this clone: Its target is not known.

The protocol was immunoSEQ multiplex PCR, while the TCRdb copy is restricted to in-frame clones and leaves out a portion. The sample carries approximately 95,000 clones, roughly two thirds recorded once. Every contributor of samples was a Caucasian grown-up residing in Nashville, Tennessee. CD8 memory comprised CD45RO+ plus CCR7-negative CD45RA+ TemRA cells. The CDR3 has 14 amino acids. Per the germline V gene, CDR1 is SQVTM and CDR2 is ANQGSEA. V gave up 6 bases and J gave up 2 bases, with 11 bases separating them. The specimen was memory CD8+ T cells sorted from blood. Described subset: CD45RO+ cells pooled with CCR7-negative TemRA cells. The receptor comes from a man younger than 45 in good health. This chain uses TRBV29-1 with TRBJ2-6, with a weak D call TRBD2 (5 bases). CDR3 DNA sequence: TGCAGCGTGGGGAGCGGAACTGGGGCCAACGTCCTGACTTTC. This encodes CSVGSGTGANVLTF.